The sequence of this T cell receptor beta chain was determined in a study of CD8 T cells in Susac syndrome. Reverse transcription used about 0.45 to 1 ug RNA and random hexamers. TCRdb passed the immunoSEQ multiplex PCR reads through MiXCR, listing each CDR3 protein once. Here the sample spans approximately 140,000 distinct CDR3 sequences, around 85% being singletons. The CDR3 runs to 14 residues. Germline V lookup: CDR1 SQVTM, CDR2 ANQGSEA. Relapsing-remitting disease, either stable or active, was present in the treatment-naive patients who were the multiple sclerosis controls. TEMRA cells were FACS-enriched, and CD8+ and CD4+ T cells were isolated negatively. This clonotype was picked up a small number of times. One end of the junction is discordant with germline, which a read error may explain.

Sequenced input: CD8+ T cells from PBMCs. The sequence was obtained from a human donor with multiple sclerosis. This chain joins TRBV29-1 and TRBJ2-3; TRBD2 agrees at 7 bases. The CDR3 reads CSVEGRELGDTQYF. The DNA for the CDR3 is TGCAGCGTCGAAGGGCGGGAGCTTGGAGATACGCAGTATTTT.